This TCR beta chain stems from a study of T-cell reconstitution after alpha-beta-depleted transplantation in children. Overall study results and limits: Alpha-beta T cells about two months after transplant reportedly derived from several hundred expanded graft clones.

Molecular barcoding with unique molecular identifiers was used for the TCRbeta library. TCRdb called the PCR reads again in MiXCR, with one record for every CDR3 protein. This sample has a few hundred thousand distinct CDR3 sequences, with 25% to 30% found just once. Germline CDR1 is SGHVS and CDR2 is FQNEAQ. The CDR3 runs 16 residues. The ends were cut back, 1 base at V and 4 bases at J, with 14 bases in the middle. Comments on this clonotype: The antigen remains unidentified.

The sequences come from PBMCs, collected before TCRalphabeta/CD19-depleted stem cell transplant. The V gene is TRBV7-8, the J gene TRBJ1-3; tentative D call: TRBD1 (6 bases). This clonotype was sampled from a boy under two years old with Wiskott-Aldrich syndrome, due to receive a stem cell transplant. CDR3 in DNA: TGTGCCAGCAGCTTAGTCCCGGGGGCAGGAGGAAACACCATATATTTT. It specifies CASSLVPGAGGNTIYF. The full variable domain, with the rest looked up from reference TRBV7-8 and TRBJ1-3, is GAGVSQSPRYKVAKRGQDVALRCDPISGHVSLFWYQQALGQGPEFLTYFQNEAQLDKSGLPSDRFFAERPEGSVSTLKIQRTQQEDSAVYLCASSLVPGAGGNTIYFGEGSWLTVV.